Many counts were recorded for the clone carrying this T cell receptor (beta chain). The target antigen is unknown. This sample was included in a study of CD8 T cells in ankylosing spondylitis. TCRdb passed the 5' RACE reads through MiXCR, listing each CDR3 protein once. The data contain 200,000 to 300,000 distinct CDR3 sequences, about 9.1% of them seen just once; the ten biggest clones take up under 7.5%. Germline lookup yields CDR1 LGHNA and CDR2 YSLEER. CDR3 length equals 16 residues. Trimming stripped 0 bases from V and 2 bases from J, with 11 bases between. Overall study findings and caveats: Earlier studies detected some motif variants in reactive arthritis synovial fluid and blood. Several highly homologous variants made up a TCR beta motif, and this motif appeared characteristic of ankylosing spondylitis blood.

V gene TRBV4-3 combines with J gene TRBJ2-1; D not resolved. The specimen was blood, either unsorted or a sorted T cell fraction (not recorded which). The TCR comes from a male donor with ankylosing spondylitis or in good health (not recorded which). The CDR3: CASSQEKAFAYNEQFF. CDR3 DNA sequence: TGCGCCAGCAGCCAAGAGAAAGCGTTTGCCTACAATGAGCAGTTCTTC.